The 15 T cell receptor beta chains below were found in one sample sequenced in a study of cytomegalovirus exposure and HLA in healthy donors. Produced via immunoSEQ multiplex PCR; TCRdb's table is partial and in-frame only. Of over 200,000 clones in the sample, 83% were seen once. Sequencing was performed on PBMCs. Source of these receptors: a woman aged 18-29 years in good health and CMV-seronegative.

The chain joins TRBV2 to TRBJ2-1; TRBD2 matches 12 bases. CDR1 and CDR2 (germline): SNHLY, FYNNEI. The CDR3 runs 14 residues. V was clipped by 7 bases and J by 6 bases; unmatched bases: 4. The CDR3 bases are TGTGCCAGCACGCCGGGACTAGCGGGCAATGAGCAGTTCTTC. Its protein is CASTPGLAGNEQFF.

J is TRBJ1-1 and V is TRBV6-1, with D tentatively TRBD1 (5 bases). The V and J ends lost 1 base and 5 bases respectively, with 8 bases between them. Germline-derived CDR1 and CDR2 are MNHNS and SASEGT. The CDR3 is 13 amino acids. The CDR3 DNA is TGTGCCAGCAGTGAAGGGGAGGGGACTGAAGCTTTCTTT. This encodes CASSEGEGTEAFF.

This chain uses TRBV5-1 with TRBJ2-1, with unresolved D. CDR1 and CDR2 from the germline V gene are SGHRS and YFSETQ. With 0 bases removed from V and 4 bases from J, the gap between germline ends came to 11 bases. CDR3 length: 15 residues. The CDR3 nucleotides read TGCGCCAGCAGCTTGGATACCGATTCTTACAATGAGCAGTTCTTC. This translates into CASSLDTDSYNEQFF.

The rearrangement links TRBV6-5 to TRBJ2-1; TRBD2 might be the D (6 bases). This CDR3 is built from 15 residues. CDR1 and CDR2 (germline): MNHEY, SVGAGI. The V end lost 2 bases, the J end lost 6 bases, and 14 bases lay between the germline ends. The CDR3: CASSYRDSPRNEQFF. The CDR3 nucleotides are TGTGCCAGCAGTTACCGGGACTCGCCGCGCAATGAGCAGTTCTTC.

Of note for this clone: A single base separates this from a much larger clone, so it may be a read error. The V call is TRBV11-2, the J call TRBJ1-4; no definite D call. This CDR3 has 14 amino acids. The V end was cut by 5 bases, the J end by 6 bases, with 13 bases between. Germline CDR1 is SGHAT and CDR2 is FQNNGV. The CDR3 loop is CASSQSSPDEKLFF. The CDR3 DNA is TGTGCCAGCAGCCAATCCTCGCCGGATGAAAAACTGTTTTTT. The whole variable domain, remainder taken from reference TRBV11-2 and TRBJ1-4, is EAGVAQSPRYKIIEKRQSVAFWCNPISGHATLYWYQQILGQGPKLLIQFQNNGVVDDSQLPKDRFSAERLKGVDSTLKIQPAKLEDSAVYLCASSQSSPDEKLFFGSGTQLSVL.

The chain combines TRBV25-1 with TRBJ2-7; 8 bases map to TRBD2. The germline V gene encodes CDR1 MGHDK and CDR2 SYGVNS. CDR3 length: 15 residues. The trim removed 5 bases at V and 5 bases at J, leaving 11 bases unmatched. For the CDR3, the DNA is TGTGCCAGCAGTTGGGGTCGGGGGGGTATTGACGAGCAGTACTTC. Translation: CASSWGRGGIDEQYF.

J is TRBJ1-1 and V is TRBV7-2; no reliable D call. CDR1 and CDR2 (germline): SGHTA, FQGNSA. CDR3 size: 15 residues. V gave up 5 bases and J gave up 0 bases, with 13 bases separating them. The CDR3: CASSPNRGMNTEAFF. The CDR3 DNA reads as TGTGCCAGCAGCCCCAACCGAGGCATGAACACTGAAGCTTTCTTT. The full variable domain, its missing parts supplied by reference TRBV7-2 and TRBJ1-1, is GAGVSQSPSNKVTEKGKDVELRCDPISGHTALYWYRQSLGQGLEFLIYFQGNSAPDKSGLPSDRFSAERTGGSVSTLTIQRTQQEDSAVYLCASSPNRGMNTEAFFGQGTRLTVV.

The V gene is TRBV29-1, the J gene TRBJ2-7; weak D call: TRBD2 (6 bases). V was pared by 5 bases and J by 5 bases, with 13 bases between. The germline V gene encodes CDR1 SQVTM and CDR2 ANQGSEA. CDR3 length: 12 residues. DNA for the CDR3: TGCAGCGTTCTCGGGAGCCTGGACGAGCAGTACTTC. Translated: CSVLGSLDEQYF.

V is TRBV19 and J is TRBJ2-1; D may match TRBD1 or TRBD2 (5 bases each). The CDR3 is 15 residues long. Trimming cost V 5 bases and J 5 bases, with 16 bases left between them. Germline V lookup: CDR1 LNHDA, CDR2 SQIVND (reference sequence). The CDR3 loop reads CASSSLEGPHNEQFF. CDR3 sequence (DNA): TGTGCCAGTAGTTCACTTGAGGGACCCCACAATGAGCAGTTCTTC.

The chain uses TRBV7-8 and TRBJ2-3, with D perhaps TRBD2 (5 bases). Germline V gives CDR1 SGHVS, CDR2 FQNEAQ. This CDR3 has 14 amino acids. Trimming took 4 bases from V and 3 from J, leaving 11 bases between them. In nucleotides, the CDR3 is TGTGCCAGCAGCTCGCTCGGGGTTACAGATACGCAGTATTTT. It specifies CASSSLGVTDTQYF. Full variable domain (rest looked up from reference TRBV7-8 and TRBJ2-3): GAGVSQSPRYKVAKRGQDVALRCDPISGHVSLFWYQQALGQGPEFLTYFQNEAQLDKSGLPSDRFFAERPEGSVSTLKIQRTQQEDSAVYLCASSSLGVTDTQYFGPGTRLTVL.

The chain has TRBV28 and TRBJ2-3; unclear D gene. CDR3 length: 13 amino acids. V lost 6 bases, J lost 6 bases, and 13 bases lay in between. Germline V lookup: CDR1 MDHEN, CDR2 SYDVKM. The CDR3 loop is CASSPGPPDTQYF. The CDR3 nucleotides read TGTGCCAGCAGCCCCGGACCCCCTGATACGCAGTATTTT.

V gene TRBV30 combines with J gene TRBJ1-4; no firm D call. The germline CDR1 and CDR2 sequences are GTSNPN and SVGIG (reference sequence). CDR3 length: 12 residues. Trimming removed 1 base at V and 8 bases at J, with 8 bases between. The CDR3: CAWSGMEEKLFF. Written as DNA, the CDR3 is TGTGCCTGGAGTGGTATGGAGGAAAAACTGTTTTTT.

This chain connects TRBV2 to TRBJ1-2, with 12 bases matching TRBD1. V gave up 6 bases and J gave up 6 bases; unmatched junction bases: 8. Germline V gives CDR1 SNHLY, CDR2 FYNNEI. The CDR3 is 15 amino acids. The CDR3 DNA reads as TGTGCCAGCAGGAGGGACAGGGGGCGGGAAAATGGCTACACCTTC. It yields the protein CASRRDRGRENGYTF.

The chain has TRBV29-1 and TRBJ2-3; TRBD1 agrees at 8 bases. This CDR3 contains 12 residues. V lost 8 bases to trimming and J lost 2 bases; unmatched junction nucleotides: 3. The V gene's germline CDR1 is SQVTM and CDR2 ANQGSEA. CDR3 loop: CSQTGATDTQYF. The CDR3 region has the DNA TGCAGCCAGACAGGGGCCACAGATACGCAGTATTTT.

This chain connects TRBV7-9 to TRBJ1-2; D is uncertain. This CDR3 has 12 residues. V shed 3 bases and J shed 4 bases, with 6 bases lying between them. The germline V gene has CDR1 SEHNR and CDR2 FQNEAQ (reference sequence). The CDR3 DNA reads TGTGCCAGCAGCTTGGATGGCTATGGCTACACCTTC. This codes for CASSLDGYGYTF.